The 10 T cell receptor beta chains below all came from one sample that was sequenced in a study of human T cells and chemical hapten exposure. Stated time point: pre-sensitization, week 0. Specified treatment: therapeutic diphenylcyclopropenone sensitization with weekly scalp DPC. From the RACE reads, TCRdb called clonotypes with MiXCR, one entry per CDR3 protein. The repertoire includes 190,000 or so distinct CDR3 sequences, 25% to 35% of them detected once, and 2.9% sits in the top ten. Sequences were derived from whole blood, sampled in connection with sensitization to the hapten diphenylcyclopropenone (DPC). Source of these receptors: a woman aged 30 to 39 with alopecia areata. Some clones in this sample may be carry-over from other donors' samples.

This chain's CDR3 is CASSIPTSGVNTDTQYF. The CDR3 DNA is TGTGCCAGCAGTATCCCAACTAGCGGGGTCAACACAGATACGCAGTATTTT. The chain couples TRBV28 to TRBJ2-3, with 10 nucleotides matching TRBD2. The ends lost 5 bases at V and 2 bases at J; junction bases unmatched: 10. This CDR3 region has 17 residues. Germline V gives CDR1 MDHEN, CDR2 SYDVKM.

V and J are TRBV11-2 and TRBJ2-5, with unresolved D. The CDR3 spans 12 residues. V lost 4 bases and J lost 11, with 14 bases in between. The V gene's germline CDR1 is SGHAT and CDR2 FQNNGV. CDR3 nucleotide sequence: TGTGCCAGCAGCTCTCCTCAGGTGCTTCAGTACTTC. It specifies CASSSPQVLQYF.

The gene calls are TRBV27 and TRBJ2-1, with D possibly being TRBD2 (6 bases). The CDR3 is made up of 17 amino acids. Germline V gene lookup returns CDR1 MNHEY and CDR2 SMNVEV (reference sequence). Trimming shortened V by 3 bases and J by 2 bases, and 17 bases separated the two germline ends. CDR3 amino acids: CASSFFKVAATYNEQFF. The CDR3 DNA sequence: TGTGCCAGCAGTTTCTTTAAGGTAGCGGCTACCTACAATGAGCAGTTCTTC.

This clonotype has only a few counts. This chain uses TRBV20-1 with TRBJ1-2, with 8 bases that match TRBD1. Germline values: CDR1 DFQATT, CDR2 SNEGSKA (reference sequence). This CDR3 contains 13 residues. J was trimmed by 8 bases and V by 4 bases; bases with no gene match: 9. This chain's CDR3 is CSATRDRTTGYTF. The CDR3 region has the DNA TGCAGTGCTACCCGGGACAGGACGACCGGCTACACCTTC.

This clonotype occurred a few times. The J gene is TRBJ1-4, the V gene TRBV9; weak D call: TRBD1 (6 bases). Trimming took 5 bases from V and 2 from J, leaving 10 bases between them. The CDR3 loop spans 14 amino acids. CDR1 SGDLS and CDR2 YYNGEE come from the germline V gene. CDR3 residues: CASSLGGTNEKLFF. The CDR3 nucleotides read TGTGCCAGCAGTTTAGGGGGGACTAATGAAAAACTGTTTTTT.

This clonotype was found a few times. The chain uses TRBV29-1 and TRBJ2-5; 9 bases agree with TRBD1. The trim removed 6 bases at V and 4 bases at J, leaving 6 bases unmatched. This CDR3 region has 13 residues. Germline CDR1 and CDR2: SQVTM and ANQGSEA. For the CDR3, the DNA is TGCAGCGTGGCGGGACAGGGTGGAGAGACCCAGTACTTC. Translation: CSVAGQGGETQYF.

The rearrangement joins TRBV7-8 to TRBJ1-6; D unclear. The length of the CDR3 is 14 residues. From germline, CDR1 is SGHVS and CDR2 FQNEAQ. The ends were cut back, 3 bases at V and 8 bases at J, with 11 bases in the middle. The CDR3, as DNA: TGTGCCAGCAGCTTTTCCCAGCTATATTCACCCCTCCACTTT. It yields the protein CASSFSQLYSPLHF.

J is TRBJ2-7 and V is TRBV28; D unresolved. Looked up from germline, CDR1 is MDHEN and CDR2 is SYDVKM. The length of the CDR3 is 17 residues. V was trimmed by 2 bases and J by 0 bases, leaving 17 bases between them. CDR3 sequence: CASSLTSQRPTSYEQYF. The CDR3 DNA reads as TGTGCCAGCAGTTTAACCTCCCAAAGGCCGACCTCCTACGAGCAGTACTTC.

V and J are TRBV20-1 and TRBJ2-1; D is undetermined. Germline CDR1 and CDR2: DFQATT and SNEGSKA (reference sequence). This CDR3 spans 12 amino acids. Trimming took 3 bases from V and 4 from J, leaving 7 bases between them. DNA for the CDR3: TGCAGTGCTAGCGGCAGTTACAATGAGCAGTTCTTC. Translation: CSASGSYNEQFF.

The chain joins TRBV12-3 or TRBV12-4 to TRBJ2-2; possibly TRBD1 or TRBD2 for D (5 bases each). V lost 0 bases, J lost 7 bases, and 15 bases lay in between. CDR3 size: 16 residues. CDR3 protein: CASSLARGAVNGELFF. The CDR3 DNA follows: TGTGCCAGCAGTTTAGCGAGGGGTGCAGTGAACGGGGAGCTGTTTTTT.